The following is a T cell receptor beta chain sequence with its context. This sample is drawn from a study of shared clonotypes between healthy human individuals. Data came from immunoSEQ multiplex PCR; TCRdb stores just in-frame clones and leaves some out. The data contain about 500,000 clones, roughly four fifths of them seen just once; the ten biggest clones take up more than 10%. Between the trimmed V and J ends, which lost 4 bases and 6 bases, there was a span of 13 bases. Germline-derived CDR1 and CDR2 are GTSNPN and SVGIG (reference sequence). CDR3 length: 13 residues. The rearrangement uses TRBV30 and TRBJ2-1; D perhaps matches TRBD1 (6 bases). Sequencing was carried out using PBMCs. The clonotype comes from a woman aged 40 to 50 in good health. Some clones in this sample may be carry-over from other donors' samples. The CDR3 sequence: CAWTRGPGNEQFF. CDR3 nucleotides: TGTGCCTGGACCAGGGGCCCCGGCAATGAGCAGTTCTTC.